The sequence of this T cell receptor (beta chain) was determined in a study of blood T cell repertoires in COVID-19. About the research overall: Whether acute or convalescent, the COVID-19 samples came from the United States, Italy and Spain. T cells, B-cell-depleted T cells, or PBMCs supplied cDNA or gDNA.

As processed by the authors: Nucleated cell number was recorded as an estimate derived from reference gene primer amplification. Assay used: immunoSEQ multiplex PCR; TCRdb lists only in-frame clones, some missing. D and trimming were read from the DNA, whereas the V and J calls and clone size are those reported in that table. The sample includes about 36,000 clones, 70% to 90% of them seen just once. This clone was counted only a few times. Sequencing used peripheral blood. The clonotype comes from a human donor in a cohort sampled during active COVID-19.

The CDR3, as DNA: TGTGCCAGCAGCTTATATACAGGGGTGTGGGAGACCCAGTACTTC. This sequence encodes CASSLYTGVWETQYF. The J gene is TRBJ2-5, the V gene TRBV11-3; 7 bases line up with TRBD1. The CDR3 loop spans 15 amino acids. The germline V gene has CDR1 SGHNT and CDR2 YENEEA. Germline trimming cut 2 bases from V and 5 bases from J; bases unmatched to any gene: 8.